These 30 T cell receptor beta chains were all obtained from the same sample, sequenced in a study of cytomegalovirus exposure and HLA in healthy donors. PCR amplification relied on 60 Vbeta primers (plus 13 Jbeta primers). Data came from immunoSEQ multiplex PCR; TCRdb stores just in-frame clones and leaves some out. The table records 70,000 or so clones, about 74% of them present only once. Specimen: PBMCs. The receptors were sampled from a woman aged 60-75 years in good health and CMV-seropositive.

The J gene is TRBJ1-4, the V gene TRBV19, with 8 bases that match TRBD1. The CDR3 extends over 16 amino acids. V trimming: 5 bases; J trimming: 3 bases; junction bases outside the gene matches: 8. Germline V CDR1 and CDR2: LNHDA, SQIVND (reference sequence). CDR3 sequence: CASSDPRTGSNEKLFF. In nucleotides, the CDR3 is TGTGCCAGTAGTGACCCGCGGACAGGGTCTAATGAAAAACTGTTTTTT.

The chain carries TRBV29-1 and TRBJ1-1; D call uncertain. The CDR3 consists of 12 residues. Trimming left V 2 bases short and J 3 bases short, with 7 bases between. Germline CDR1 and CDR2: SQVTM and ANQGSEA. CDR3 nucleotide sequence: TGCAGCGTTGAAACCCGGGACACTGAAGCTTTCTTT. Its translation: CSVETRDTEAFF.

This chain uses TRBV6-1 with TRBJ1-5; 8 bases map to TRBD1. Germline CDR1 MNHNS, CDR2 SASEGT. CDR3 length equals 15 residues. V trimming: 6 bases; J trimming: 3 bases; junction bases outside the gene matches: 7. The CDR3 is CASRGLTGANQPQHF. In DNA form, the CDR3 reads TGTGCCAGCAGAGGCTTGACAGGGGCCAATCAGCCCCAGCATTTT.

J is TRBJ2-7 and V is TRBV5-8, with a tentative D call TRBD2 (5 bases). Deletions cut 1 base from V and 3 bases from J, with 20 bases between. Per germline, CDR1 SGHTS and CDR2 YDEGEE. This CDR3 has 17 residues. CDR3 nucleotide sequence: TGTGCCAGCAGCTTGACCTACCGAAGGAGACGGGACTACGAGCAGTACTTC. This translates into CASSLTYRRRRDYEQYF.

V and J are TRBV27 and TRBJ2-7; D is perhaps TRBD1 (5 bases). V was pared by 7 bases and J by 0 bases, with 7 bases between. The germline V gene has CDR1 MNHEY and CDR2 SMNVEV (reference sequence). This CDR3 is built from 12 residues. The chain's CDR3 is CASKGYSYEQYF. CDR3 coding DNA: TGTGCCAGCAAGGGGTACTCCTACGAGCAGTACTTC.

The chain employs TRBV5-1 and TRBJ2-5, with 7 bases fitting TRBD1. V was clipped by 4 bases and J by 4 bases; unmatched bases: 4. The CDR3 is made up of 13 amino acids. The germline V gene encodes CDR1 SGHRS and CDR2 YFSETQ. The CDR3: CASSGTARETQYF. CDR3 DNA: TGCGCCAGCAGCGGGACAGCGCGAGAGACCCAGTACTTC.

The chain recombines TRBV4-1 with TRBJ1-5, with D uncertain. CDR1 and CDR2 from the germline V gene are MGHRA and YSYEKL. The CDR3 is 16 residues long. V was pared by 0 bases and J by 4 bases, with 13 bases between. Here the CDR3 reads CASSQEAKTKNQPQHF. CDR3 nucleotide sequence: TGCGCCAGCAGCCAAGAGGCAAAGACTAAAAATCAGCCCCAGCATTTT.

The V and J genes are TRBV7-2 and TRBJ2-1, with 7 bases lining up with TRBD1. J was trimmed by 2 bases and V by 2 bases; bases with no gene match: 6. The CDR3 loop spans 16 amino acids. Germline V gene lookup returns CDR1 SGHTA and CDR2 FQGNSA. Here the CDR3 DNA reads TGTGCCAGCAGCTTATGGGCTGGGACAGCCTACAATGAGCAGTTCTTC. This gives the protein CASSLWAGTAYNEQFF.

CDR3 residues: CASSASGETQYF. CDR3 nucleotide sequence: TGTGCCAGCAGCGCCTCGGGGGAGACCCAGTACTTC. The chain is built from TRBV9 and TRBJ2-5; the D gene is possibly TRBD2 (5 bases). V lost 3 bases to trimming and J lost 5 bases, with 8 bases between them. The V gene's germline CDR1 is SGDLS and CDR2 YYNGEE. The CDR3 is 12 amino acids.

The chain carries TRBV27 and TRBJ2-1, with 8 bases lining up with TRBD2. Germline CDR1 MNHEY, CDR2 SMNVEV (reference sequence). The CDR3 contains 15 residues. With V trimmed by 3 bases and J by 6 bases, 7 bases remained unmatched. CDR3 sequence: CASSFSGASGNEQFF. For the CDR3, the DNA is TGTGCCAGCAGTTTTAGCGGGGCCTCAGGCAATGAGCAGTTCTTC.

The rearrangement joins TRBV6-4 to TRBJ1-1; D gene ambiguous. CDR1 is MRHNA and CDR2 is SNTAGT in the germline V gene. Trimming cost V 0 bases and J 0 bases, with 8 bases left between them. The CDR3 consists of 15 residues. The CDR3 DNA sequence: TGTGCCAGCAGTGACTCACTCAGGTTGAACACTGAAGCTTTCTTT. Amino acid sequence: CASSDSLRLNTEAFF.

J is TRBJ1-1 and V is TRBV27, with D maybe TRBD1 (6 bases). The CDR3 length is 13 residues. V lost 8 bases, J lost 4 bases, and 14 bases lay in between. CDR1 and CDR2 from the germline V gene are MNHEY and SMNVEV (reference sequence). The chain's CDR3 is CASQGPGRTEAFF. CDR3 nucleotides: TGTGCCAGCCAGGGGCCCGGACGCACTGAAGCTTTCTTT.

V gene TRBV19 combines with J gene TRBJ1-4; D might be TRBD1 (5 bases). Per germline, CDR1 LNHDA and CDR2 SQIVND (reference sequence). V was clipped by 7 bases and J by 8 bases, with 14 bases between them. CDR3 length: 13 amino acids. In DNA, the CDR3 is TGTGCCAGTATGAGGACAAGGAGCGAAAAACTGTTTTTT. Its protein product is CASMRTRSEKLFF.

The chain joins TRBV2 to TRBJ1-4; 8 bases map to TRBD1. The V gene's germline CDR1 is SNHLY and CDR2 FYNNEI. V was pared by 7 bases and J by 7 bases, with 11 bases of the junction left unmatched. The CDR3 loop spans 15 amino acids. The chain's CDR3 is CASTYPTGGGEKLFF. CDR3 in DNA: TGTGCCAGCACTTATCCTACAGGGGGGGGTGAAAAACTGTTTTTT.

This rearrangement joins TRBV19 to TRBJ1-6; TRBD1 agrees at 10 bases. The J segment lost 7 bases and the V segment lost 5 bases, leaving 5 bases of the junction unmatched. The CDR3 is made up of 15 amino acids. Germline assignment: CDR1 LNHDA and CDR2 SQIVND (reference sequence). The CDR3 protein is CASSAGQGINSPLHF. The CDR3 nucleotides are TGTGCCAGTAGTGCGGGACAGGGGATCAATTCACCCCTCCACTTT.

In DNA, the CDR3 is TGTGCCAGCAGAAGACAGGCGGACAAGGATACGCAGTATTTT. This translates into CASRRQADKDTQYF. The chain carries TRBV27 and TRBJ2-3; D perhaps matches TRBD1 (6 bases). CDR3 length: 14 residues. The ends were cut back, 6 bases at V and 6 bases at J, with 16 bases in the middle. CDR1 is MNHEY and CDR2 is SMNVEV in the germline V gene (reference sequence).

This chain uses TRBV19 with TRBJ2-2; no clear D gene. CDR3 size: 13 residues. Germline V gene sequence: CDR1 LNHDA, CDR2 SQIVND (reference sequence). Trimming shortened V by 8 bases and J by 1 base, and 8 bases separated the two germline ends. CDR3 amino acids: CASPAENTGELFF. The CDR3 DNA reads TGTGCCAGTCCGGCGGAGAACACCGGGGAGCTGTTTTTT.

This chain connects TRBV30 to TRBJ1-3; weak D call: TRBD1 (5 bases). Germline V lookup: CDR1 GTSNPN, CDR2 SVGIG (reference sequence). CDR3 size: 14 residues. The ends were cut back, 7 bases at V and 7 bases at J, with 20 bases in the middle. CDR3 in amino acids: CASQRGNPRNTIYF. CDR3 in DNA: TGTGCCTCACAGCGGGGGAACCCAAGGAACACCATATATTTT.

The chain employs TRBV18 and TRBJ1-5; D may be TRBD1 (6 bases). In germline, CDR1 is KGHSH, CDR2 LQKENI. The V end was cut by 8 bases, the J end by 3 bases, with 17 bases between. The CDR3 sequence is 15 residues long. CDR3 loop: CASAGGGLTNQPQHF. CDR3 in DNA: TGTGCCAGCGCGGGGGGGGGCCTTACCAATCAGCCCCAGCATTTT. Using reference TRBV18 and TRBJ1-5 for the parts outside the CDR3, the full variable domain is NAGVMQNPRHLVRRRGQEARLRCSPMKGHSHVYWYRQLPEEGLKFMVYLQKENIIDESGMPKERFSAEFPKEGPSILRIQQVVRGDSAAYFCASAGGGLTNQPQHFGDGTRLSIL.

The rearrangement uses TRBV7-9 and TRBJ1-1; D may be TRBD1 (6 bases). This CDR3 is 15 amino acids long. The V end was cut by 5 bases, the J end by 0 bases, with 13 bases between. CDR1 SEHNR and CDR2 FQNEAQ come from the germline V gene (reference sequence). CDR3 residues: CASSLEQGLNTEAFF. In DNA form, the CDR3 reads TGTGCCAGCAGCCTAGAACAGGGCTTGAACACTGAAGCTTTCTTT.

The rearrangement links TRBV12-5 to TRBJ1-2; D perhaps matches TRBD1 (5 bases). Germline-derived CDR1 and CDR2 are LGHNT and FRNRAP. V was shortened by 6 bases and J by 1 base, with 9 bases between the two germline ends. The CDR3 consists of 13 residues. CDR3 in DNA: TGTGCTAGTGGGGAGACAGTTAACTATGGCTACACCTTC. Its protein is CASGETVNYGYTF.

This clone has only a few counts. The chain combines TRBV2 with TRBJ1-6; D unresolved. The CDR3 totals 15 residues. V lost 4 bases, J lost 10 bases, and 17 bases lay in between. Germline V gene data show CDR1 as SNHLY and CDR2 as FYNNEI. CDR3: CASSGMTTPGSPLHF. The CDR3 nucleotides read TGTGCCAGCAGTGGAATGACAACCCCTGGATCACCCCTCCACTTT. The full variable domain, its missing parts supplied by reference TRBV2 and TRBJ1-6, is EPEVTQTPSHQVTQMGQEVILRCVPISNHLYFYWYRQILGQKVEFLVSFYNNEISEKSEIFDDQFSVERPDGSNFTLKIRSTKLEDSAMYFCASSGMTTPGSPLHFGNGTRLTVT.

The rearrangement links TRBV5-4 to TRBJ2-7; 8 bases align to TRBD1. Germline CDR1 reads SGHNT; CDR2 reads YYREEE (reference sequence). Trimming took 0 bases from V and 6 from J; bases not matched to a gene: 8. The length of the CDR3 is 15 residues. The CDR3, as DNA: TGTGCCAGCAGCTTGGCAGGGTCAGGGGGCACCGAGCAGTACTTC. Amino acid sequence: CASSLAGSGGTEQYF. The entire variable domain, with the rest obtained from reference TRBV5-4 and TRBJ2-7, is as follows: ETGVTQSPTHLIKTRGQQVTLRCSSQSGHNTVSWYQQALGQGPQFIFQYYREEENGRGNFPPRFSGLQFPNYSSELNVNALELDDSALYLCASSLAGSGGTEQYFGPGTRLTVT.

The chain combines TRBV6-1 with TRBJ2-3; D gene uncertain. Germline CDR1 and CDR2: MNHNS and SASEGT. Deletions cut 2 bases from V and 5 bases from J, with 11 bases between. This CDR3 has 14 residues. DNA for the CDR3: TGTGCCAGCAGTGAATTTAGGAGTCTAGATACGCAGTATTTT. Amino acids: CASSEFRSLDTQYF.

V gene TRBV4-1 combines with J gene TRBJ2-2; tentatively, D is TRBD2 (7 bases). V lost 2 bases, J lost 4 bases, and 14 bases lay in between. The germline V gene encodes CDR1 MGHRA and CDR2 YSYEKL. CDR3 length equals 16 residues. The CDR3 is CASSQSGGAGTGELFF. The CDR3 bases are TGCGCCAGCAGCCAATCTGGGGGGGCTGGCACCGGGGAGCTGTTTTTT.

J is TRBJ1-2 and V is TRBV19; no firm D call. Germline V CDR1 and CDR2: LNHDA, SQIVND (reference sequence). V lost 5 bases and J lost 5, with 9 bases in between. This CDR3 has 12 amino acids. The CDR3, as DNA: TGTGCCAGTAGTCGCACGGGGTATGGCTACACCTTC. It yields the protein CASSRTGYGYTF.

This chain connects TRBV6-1 to TRBJ1-6; D is ambiguous. Germline values: CDR1 MNHNS, CDR2 SASEGT. This CDR3 contains 11 residues. Trimming took 8 bases from V and 13 from J, leaving 12 bases between them. CDR3 nucleotide sequence: TGTGCCAGCGCCACCGTCGGGCCCCTCCACTTT. Protein sequence: CASATVGPLHF.

This chain joins TRBV30 and TRBJ2-7; D unresolved. CDR1 and CDR2 (germline): GTSNPN, SVGIG (reference sequence). Trimming shortened V by 2 bases and J by 5 bases, and 10 bases separated the two germline ends. This CDR3 spans 12 amino acids. CDR3 bases: TGTGCCTGGAGTAAACAGATGCACGAGCAGTACTTC. Encoded protein: CAWSKQMHEQYF.

The chain is built from TRBV9 and TRBJ1-1; D unresolved. Germline CDR1 is SGDLS and CDR2 is YYNGEE. The CDR3 extends over 13 amino acids. V lost 0 bases to trimming and J lost 3 bases, with 6 bases between them. CDR3 nucleotides: TGTGCCAGCAGCGTAGAGAGGGACACTGAAGCTTTCTTT. Protein: CASSVERDTEAFF.

The chain employs TRBV5-1 and TRBJ2-2, with D tentatively TRBD1 (6 bases). Germline CDR1 SGHRS, CDR2 YFSETQ. V was pared by 3 bases and J by 6 bases, with 12 bases between. CDR3 length equals 14 residues. CDR3 DNA: TGCGCCAGCAGCTCCAGGGGTTCAGCCGGGGAGCTGTTTTTT. Translated: CASSSRGSAGELFF. The full variable domain, in which reference TRBV5-1 and TRBJ2-2 provide the parts outside the CDR3, is KAGVTQTPRYLIKTRGQQVTLSCSPISGHRSVSWYQQTPGQGLQFLFEYFSETQRNKGNFPGRFSGRQFSNSRSEMNVSTLELGDSALYLCASSSRGSAGELFFGEGSRLTVL.